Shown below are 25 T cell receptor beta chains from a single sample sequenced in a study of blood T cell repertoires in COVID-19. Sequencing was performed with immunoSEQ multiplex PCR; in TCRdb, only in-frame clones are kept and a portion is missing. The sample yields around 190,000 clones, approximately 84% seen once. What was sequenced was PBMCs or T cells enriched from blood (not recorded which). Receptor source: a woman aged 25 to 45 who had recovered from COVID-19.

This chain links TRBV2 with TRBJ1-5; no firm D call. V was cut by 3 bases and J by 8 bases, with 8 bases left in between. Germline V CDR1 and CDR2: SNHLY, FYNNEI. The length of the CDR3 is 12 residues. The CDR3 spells CASSDHTKPQHF. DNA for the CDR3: TGTGCCAGCAGTGATCACACCAAGCCCCAGCATTTT.

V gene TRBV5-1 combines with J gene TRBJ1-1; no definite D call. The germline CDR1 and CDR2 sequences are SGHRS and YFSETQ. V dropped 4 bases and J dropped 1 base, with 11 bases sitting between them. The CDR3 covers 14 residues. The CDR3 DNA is TGCGCCAGCAGCCCACTTACTCCGAACACTGAAGCTTTCTTT. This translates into CASSPLTPNTEAFF.

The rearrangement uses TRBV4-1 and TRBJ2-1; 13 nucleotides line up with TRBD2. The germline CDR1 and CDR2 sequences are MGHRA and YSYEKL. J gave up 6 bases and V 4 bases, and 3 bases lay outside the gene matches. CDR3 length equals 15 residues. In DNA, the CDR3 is TGCGCCAGCAGCCTACTAGCGGGGGGGCCCAATGAGCAGTTCTTC. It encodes CASSLLAGGPNEQFF.

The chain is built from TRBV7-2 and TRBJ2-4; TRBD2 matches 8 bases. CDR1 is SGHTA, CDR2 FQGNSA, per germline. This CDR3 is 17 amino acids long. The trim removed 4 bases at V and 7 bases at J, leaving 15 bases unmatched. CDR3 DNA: TGTGCCAGCAGCTCGAACGTAGGGGTCGGGAGGGCCAACATTCAGTACTTC. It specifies CASSSNVGVGRANIQYF.

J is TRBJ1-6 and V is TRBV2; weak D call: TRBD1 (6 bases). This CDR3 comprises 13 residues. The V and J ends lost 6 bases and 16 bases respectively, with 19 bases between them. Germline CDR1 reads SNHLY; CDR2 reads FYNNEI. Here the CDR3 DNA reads TGTGCCAGCAGGAGGACAGACTACGAGGGGCTCCACTTT. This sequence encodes CASRRTDYEGLHF.

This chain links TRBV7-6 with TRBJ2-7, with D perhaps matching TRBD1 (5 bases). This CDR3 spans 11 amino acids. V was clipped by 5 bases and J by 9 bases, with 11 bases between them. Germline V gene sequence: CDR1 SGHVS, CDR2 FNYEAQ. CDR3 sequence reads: CASSLFGAQYF. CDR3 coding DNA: TGTGCCAGCAGCCTCTTTGGGGCGCAGTACTTC.

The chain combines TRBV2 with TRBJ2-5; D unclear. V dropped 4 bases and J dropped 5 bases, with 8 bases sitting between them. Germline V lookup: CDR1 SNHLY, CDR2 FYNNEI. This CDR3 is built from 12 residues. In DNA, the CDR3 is TGTGCCAGCAGTGTGGGCCAGGAGACCCAGTACTTC. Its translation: CASSVGQETQYF.

The DNA of the CDR3 is TGTGCCAGCAGCCATGGTTCCCTATCTCAGTACTTC. Translation: CASSHGSLSQYF. J is TRBJ2-5 and V is TRBV3-1 (or the pseudogene TRBV3-2); no clear D gene. Trimming left V 3 bases short and J 11 bases short, with 13 bases between. Germline V CDR1 and CDR2: LGHDT, YNNKEL (reference sequence). There are 12 residues in the CDR3.

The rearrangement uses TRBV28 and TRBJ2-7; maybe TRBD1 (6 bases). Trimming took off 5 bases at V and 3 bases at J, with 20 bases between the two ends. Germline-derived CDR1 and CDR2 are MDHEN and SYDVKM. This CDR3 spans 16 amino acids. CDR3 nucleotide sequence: TGTGCCAGCAGTCCCCTAATAGGGGGTACGATCTACGAGCAGTACTTC. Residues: CASSPLIGGTIYEQYF.

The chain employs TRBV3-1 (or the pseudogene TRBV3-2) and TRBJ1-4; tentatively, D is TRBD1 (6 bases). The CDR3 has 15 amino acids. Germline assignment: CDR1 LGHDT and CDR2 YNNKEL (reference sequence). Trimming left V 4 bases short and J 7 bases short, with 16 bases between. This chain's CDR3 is CASSLNRDIREKLFF. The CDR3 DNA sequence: TGTGCCAGCAGCCTAAACCGGGACATACGTGAAAAACTGTTTTTT.

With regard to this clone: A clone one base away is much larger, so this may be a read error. The CDR3 DNA reads as TGTGCCAGCAGTTTCAGGCCCGATACGCAGTATTTT. It yields the protein CASSFRPDTQYF. The rearrangement links TRBV28 to TRBJ2-3, with no clear D. Germline V lookup: CDR1 MDHEN, CDR2 SYDVKM. This CDR3 region has 12 residues. Trimming removed 3 bases from V and 6 bases from J, with 7 bases in between.

CDR3 coding DNA: TGTGCCAGCTCACTTGGGCGAAGCTCCTACAATGAGCAGTTCTTC. Its protein is CASSLGRSSYNEQFF. V is TRBV18 and J is TRBJ2-1, with D unclear. Trimming removed 4 bases from V and 0 bases from J, with 10 bases in between. The CDR3 is 15 amino acids. Germline CDR1 and CDR2: KGHSH and LQKENI.

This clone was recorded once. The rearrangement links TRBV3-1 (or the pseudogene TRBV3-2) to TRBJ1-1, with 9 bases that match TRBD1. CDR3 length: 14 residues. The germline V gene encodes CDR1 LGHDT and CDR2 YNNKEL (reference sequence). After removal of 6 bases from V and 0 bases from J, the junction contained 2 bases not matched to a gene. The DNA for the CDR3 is TGTGCCAGCAGTTACAGGGGGCTGAACACTGAAGCTTTCTTT. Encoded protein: CASSYRGLNTEAFF.

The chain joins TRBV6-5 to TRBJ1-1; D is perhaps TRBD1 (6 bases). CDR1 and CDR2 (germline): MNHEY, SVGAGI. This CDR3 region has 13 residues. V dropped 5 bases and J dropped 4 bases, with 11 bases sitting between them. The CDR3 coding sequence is TGTGCCAGCAGTCCCGGACAGCGCACTGAAGCTTTCTTT. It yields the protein CASSPGQRTEAFF.

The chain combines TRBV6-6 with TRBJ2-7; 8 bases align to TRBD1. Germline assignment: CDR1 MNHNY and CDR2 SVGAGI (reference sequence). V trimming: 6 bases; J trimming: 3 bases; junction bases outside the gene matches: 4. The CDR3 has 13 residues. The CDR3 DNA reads TGTGCCAGCAGGCAGGGGGCTGTCTACGAGCAGTACGTC. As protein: CASRQGAVYEQYV.

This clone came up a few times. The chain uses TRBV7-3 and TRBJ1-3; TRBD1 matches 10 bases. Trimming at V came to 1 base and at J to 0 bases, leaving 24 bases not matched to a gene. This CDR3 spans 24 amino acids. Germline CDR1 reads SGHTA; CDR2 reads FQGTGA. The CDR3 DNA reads TGTGCCAGCAGCTTAAGATTAGGGGACAGGGGACTTGTGGACGCCAAACGCTCTGGAAACACCATATATTTT. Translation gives CASSLRLGDRGLVDAKRSGNTIYF.

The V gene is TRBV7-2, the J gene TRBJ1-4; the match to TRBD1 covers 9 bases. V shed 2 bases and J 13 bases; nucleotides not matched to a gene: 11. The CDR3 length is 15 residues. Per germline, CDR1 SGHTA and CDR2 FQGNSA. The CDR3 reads CASSLPSGQGFRLFF. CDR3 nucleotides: TGTGCCAGCAGCTTACCCTCGGGACAGGGTTTTAGACTGTTTTTT.

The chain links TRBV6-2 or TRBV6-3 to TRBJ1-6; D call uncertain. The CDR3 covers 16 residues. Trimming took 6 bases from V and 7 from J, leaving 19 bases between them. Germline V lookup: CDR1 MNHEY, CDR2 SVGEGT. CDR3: CASSPGSGLGNSPLHF. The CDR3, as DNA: TGTGCCAGCAGCCCTGGGAGCGGGTTGGGGAATTCACCCCTCCACTTT.

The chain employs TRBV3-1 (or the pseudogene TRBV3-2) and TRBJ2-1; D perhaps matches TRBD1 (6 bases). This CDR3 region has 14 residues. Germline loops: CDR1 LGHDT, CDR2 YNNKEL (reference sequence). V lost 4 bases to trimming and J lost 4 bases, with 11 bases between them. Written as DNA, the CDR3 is TGTGCCAGCAGCCCCAATACAGGGTACAATGAGCAGTTCTTC. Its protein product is CASSPNTGYNEQFF.

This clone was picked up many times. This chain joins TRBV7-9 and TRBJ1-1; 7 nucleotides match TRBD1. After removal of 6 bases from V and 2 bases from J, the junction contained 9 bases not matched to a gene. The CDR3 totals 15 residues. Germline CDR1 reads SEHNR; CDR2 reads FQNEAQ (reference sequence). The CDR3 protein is CASSYNRTGNTEAFF. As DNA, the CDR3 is TGTGCCAGCAGTTATAATAGGACAGGTAACACTGAAGCTTTCTTT.

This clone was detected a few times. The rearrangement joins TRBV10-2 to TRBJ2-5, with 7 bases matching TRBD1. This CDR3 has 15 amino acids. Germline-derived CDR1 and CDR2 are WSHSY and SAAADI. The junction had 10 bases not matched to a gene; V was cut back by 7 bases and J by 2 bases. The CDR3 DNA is TGCGCCAGCACCTCGGGACAGTGGGGGCAAGAGACCCAGTACTTC. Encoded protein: CASTSGQWGQETQYF.

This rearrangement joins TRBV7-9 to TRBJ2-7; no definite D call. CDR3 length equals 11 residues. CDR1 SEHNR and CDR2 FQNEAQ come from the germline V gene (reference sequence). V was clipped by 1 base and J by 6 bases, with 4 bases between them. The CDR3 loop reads CASSLVGEQYV. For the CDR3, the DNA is TGTGCCAGCAGCTTAGTCGGCGAGCAGTACGTC.

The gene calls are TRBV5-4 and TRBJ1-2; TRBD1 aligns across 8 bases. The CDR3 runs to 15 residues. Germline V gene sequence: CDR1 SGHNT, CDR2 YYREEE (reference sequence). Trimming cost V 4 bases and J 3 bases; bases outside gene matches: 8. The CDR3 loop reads CASSLQGGNHYGYTF. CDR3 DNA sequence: TGTGCCAGCAGCCTACAGGGGGGAAACCACTATGGCTACACCTTC.

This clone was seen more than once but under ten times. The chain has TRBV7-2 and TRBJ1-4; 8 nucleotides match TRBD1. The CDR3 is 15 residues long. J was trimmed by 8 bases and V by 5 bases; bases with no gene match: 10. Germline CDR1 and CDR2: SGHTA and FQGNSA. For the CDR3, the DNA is TGTGCCAGCAGCGTGACAGGGGCAAGGGGAGAAAAACTGTTTTTT. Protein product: CASSVTGARGEKLFF.

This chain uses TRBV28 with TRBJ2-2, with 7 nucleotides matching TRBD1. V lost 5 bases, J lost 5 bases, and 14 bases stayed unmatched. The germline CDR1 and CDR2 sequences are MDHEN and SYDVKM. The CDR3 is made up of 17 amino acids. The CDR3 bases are TGTGCCAGCAGTCCCCCCCTTGGGACAGTATATACCGGGGAGCTGTTTTTT. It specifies CASSPPLGTVYTGELFF.